This T cell receptor (beta chain) was identified during a study of OX40 agonist ivuxolimab in advanced cancers. Study as a whole: Every 2 weeks, patients received ivuxolimab intravenously, dosed at 0.01 to 10 mg/kg. Study-wide results and limits: A proportion of nonresponders additionally exhibited low normalized T-cell clonal expansion. CD4+ and CD8+ blood T cells expanded clonally by week 6 at 0.1 to 3.0 mg/kg.

The CDR3 extends over 13 amino acids. This clone has a handful of counts. Its antigen is undetermined. The assay was immunoSEQ multiplex PCR, and TCRdb's table has in-frame clones only and misses some. The sample contains about 77,000 clones, about 83% of which appear only once. This chain connects TRBV21-1 to TRBJ1-1. TRBV21-1 is tagged as a pseudogene. The starting material was CD4+ or CD8+ T cells sorted from blood, obtained in a trial of the OX40 agonist ivuxolimab. The sequence derives from an adult with an advanced solid tumor such as melanoma, head and neck, liver or kidney cancer. The CDR3 DNA is TGTGCCAGCAGCAAAGTAGGGAACACTGAAGCTTTCTTT. This translates into CASSKVGNTEAFF.